By proportion, the clone carrying this T cell receptor beta chain is medium-sized. Its antigen is still unknown. The ends were cut back, 1 base at V and 7 bases at J, with 22 bases in the middle. CDR3 length: 17 residues. CDR1 is SGHTA, CDR2 FQGNSA, per germline. The data were obtained in a study of naive and memory T cell subsets. Sequential positive selection took CD4 T cells first, then CD8 T cells. General study results and limits: Naive and memory subsets had different power law exponents for TCR abundance. Gini index rose across naive, CM, EM and EMRA in CD4 and CD8.

The beta constant-region primer was an equimolar mix of two oligonucleotides covering TRBC1 and TRBC2. The cDNA 3' end received a ligated single-stranded oligonucleotide carrying the SP2 primer and a 12-nucleotide UMI. One entry per CDR3 protein, called by TCRdb with MiXCR from the UMI-ligation and nested PCR reads. This table has 25,000 to 30,000 distinct CDR3 sequences, about 10% appearing once. The V and J genes are TRBV7-2 and TRBJ1-2; TRBD1 might be the D (5 bases). The receptor was isolated from a human donor in good health. Sequencing input: effector memory CD4+ T cells from blood. The sample's subset: effector memory, CD45RA- CD27-. The CDR3 sequence is CASSLVSGFGALGGYTF. As DNA, the CDR3 is TGTGCCAGCAGCTTAGTAAGCGGTTTCGGGGCCCTCGGTGGCTACACCTTC.